The sequence of this T cell receptor (beta chain) was determined in a study of monozygotic twins with inflammatory bowel disease. General study points: Especially where disease activity was present, IBD patients had fewer clonotypes in common with others than healthy twins did. Extra variability in the repertoires of patients may have come from differing immunosuppressive treatments.

The germline V gene has CDR1 PRHDT and CDR2 FYEKMQ (reference sequence). This CDR3 comprises 14 residues. With respect to this clonotype: Its target is unknown.

It was roughly 3,500 ng of total RNA that each TCR library used. From its re-call of the 5' RACE reads, TCRdb lists each CDR3 protein once, without DNA. The repertoire table contains 300,000 to 400,000 distinct CDR3 sequences. Sequenced: blood. This receptor was identified in a human donor with ulcerative colitis or Crohn's disease, or a healthy co-twin of an affected twin (not recorded which). The V call is TRBV13, the J call TRBJ2-7; TCRdb returns TRBD2, unconfirmable since there is no DNA. The CDR3 sequence: CASSAGLAIYEQYF.